What follows are 20 T cell receptor beta chains derived from one specimen sequenced in a study of T cells in Graves' hyperthyroidism and ophthalmopathy. The investigators amplified TCR beta CDR3 regions from RNA transcripts. RT-PCR in the first round (using the HTBI primer set) targeted the TCR CDR3. MiXCR, run by TCRdb on the multiplex PCR reads, gives a single entry per CDR3 protein. The table records 480,000 or so distinct CDR3 sequences, approximately 48% of them present only once. Sample: peripheral blood or thyroid tissue (not recorded which). Receptors were obtained from an adult woman with Graves' disease, either hyperthyroidism or ophthalmopathy (not recorded which).

The chain joins TRBV10-3 to TRBJ2-5; the match to TRBD1 covers 12 bases. This CDR3 has 14 residues. V lost 2 bases to trimming and J lost 8 bases; unmatched junction nucleotides: 3. Germline CDR1 ENHRY, CDR2 SYGVKD. In DNA, the CDR3 is TGTGCCATCAGTGAGCCGGGACAGGGGGCCACCCAGTACTTC. This translates into CAISEPGQGATQYF.

The table lists this clonotype with many counts. The chain uses TRBV25-1 and TRBJ1-5; 7 bases are a match to TRBD1. Germline trimming cut 7 bases from V and 6 bases from J; bases unmatched to any gene: 12. This CDR3 is built from 15 residues. Germline V gene sequence: CDR1 MGHDK, CDR2 SYGVNS. CDR3 in amino acids: CASMPTGVDGQPQHF. Written as DNA, the CDR3 is TGTGCCAGCATGCCCACAGGGGTTGACGGTCAGCCCCAGCATTTT.

Details on this clonotype: A read error may produce the germline difference seen at one junction end. The genes are TRBV4-1 and TRBJ2-7; TRBD1 matches 8 bases. Per germline, CDR1 MGHRA and CDR2 YSYEKL. The CDR3 length is 14 residues. The CDR3 spells CASGQDDRGYEQYF. CDR3 bases: TGCGCCAGCGGCCAAGATGACAGGGGCTACGAGCAGTACTTC.

J is TRBJ2-6 and V is TRBV2; D remains unclear. CDR3 size: 15 residues. Trimming pared 7 bases from V and 4 bases from J, leaving 14 bases between. The germline CDR1 and CDR2 sequences are SNHLY and FYNNEI. The CDR3, as DNA: TGTGCCAGCAAACTCAGAACTTCGGGGGCCAACGTCCTGACTTTC. This codes for CASKLRTSGANVLTF.

This chain uses TRBV24-1 with TRBJ1-2, with a tentative D call TRBD1 (6 bases). CDR3 length: 17 residues. V shed 2 bases and J shed 4 bases, with 19 bases lying between them. Germline V gene lookup returns CDR1 KGHDR and CDR2 SFDVKD. The DNA for the CDR3 is TGTGCCACCAGTGATTCGATACAGGGAACGTCTTCCTATGGCTACACCTTC. It encodes CATSDSIQGTSSYGYTF.

The rearrangement links TRBV28 to TRBJ1-5; 8 bases are a match to TRBD1. This CDR3 spans 15 amino acids. Losses at the gene ends were 1 base for V and 3 bases for J; bases not matched to a gene: 2. Germline assignment: CDR1 MDHEN and CDR2 SYDVKM. The CDR3 loop is CASSLYRGNNQPQHF. In DNA form, the CDR3 reads TGTGCCAGCAGTTTATACAGGGGGAACAATCAGCCCCAGCATTTT.

This clonotype was picked up a small number of times. The CDR3: CASSQAVSMSYEQYF. CDR3 nucleotide sequence: TGCGCCAGCAGCCAAGCAGTCTCTATGAGCTACGAGCAGTACTTC. This chain joins TRBV4-3 and TRBJ2-7; D unclear. The CDR3 extends over 15 amino acids. Germline-derived CDR1 and CDR2 are LGHNA and YSLEER. Deletions cut 1 base from V and 3 bases from J, with 13 bases between.

This clonotype was picked up one time. The chain carries TRBV2 and TRBJ1-2, with a tentative D call TRBD1 (5 bases). Germline V gene data show CDR1 as SNHLY and CDR2 as FYNNEI. V shed 6 bases and J shed 6 bases, with 14 bases lying between them. The CDR3 consists of 13 residues. The CDR3 DNA follows: TGTGCCAGCAGGGGATCTGACAGACATGGCTACACCTTC. Protein sequence: CASRGSDRHGYTF.

The chain employs TRBV12-3 or TRBV12-4 and TRBJ1-2; TRBD1 matches 8 bases. This CDR3 contains 13 residues. V shed 7 bases, J shed 4 bases, and the junction held 5 bases outside the gene matches. CDR3 amino acids: CASNAGGTYGYTF. The CDR3 bases are TGTGCCAGCAATGCAGGGGGCACCTATGGCTACACCTTC.

The genes are TRBV2 and TRBJ2-2, with TRBD2 as a possible D gene (5 bases). Germline V gene sequence: CDR1 SNHLY, CDR2 FYNNEI. The CDR3 runs to 18 residues. Trimming took 3 bases from V and 10 from J, leaving 27 bases between them. This CDR3 reads CASSEMYVSARPGEELFF. The CDR3 nucleotides are TGTGCCAGCAGTGAGATGTACGTGTCAGCACGCCCCGGGGAGGAGCTGTTTTTT.

This clonotype was counted only a few times. This rearrangement joins TRBV6-5 to TRBJ1-1, with 10 bases aligning to TRBD1. Losses at the gene ends were 8 bases for V and 2 bases for J; bases not matched to a gene: 11. Germline lookup yields CDR1 MNHEY and CDR2 SVGAGI. The CDR3 loop spans 16 amino acids. In nucleotides, the CDR3 is TGTGCCAGCCGGCTGGGACAGGGGTTTAAAAACACTGAAGCTTTCTTT. Residues: CASRLGQGFKNTEAFF.

This clonotype turned up a few times. V is TRBV10-2 and J is TRBJ2-5, with D unresolved. The V and J ends lost 0 bases and 5 bases respectively, with 13 bases between them. CDR3 size: 15 residues. CDR1 and CDR2 (germline): WSHSY, SAAADI. CDR3 protein: CASSESVSTWETQYF. In nucleotides, the CDR3 is TGCGCCAGCAGTGAGTCCGTTTCAACGTGGGAGACCCAGTACTTC.

The chain joins TRBV20-1 to TRBJ1-2; D is uncertain. This CDR3 contains 15 residues. Trimming left V 0 bases short and J 8 bases short, with 19 bases between. Germline CDR1 DFQATT, CDR2 SNEGSKA (reference sequence). As DNA, the CDR3 is TGCAGTGCTAGAGATAGGTCCGGCACCCGGTGGGGCTACACCTTC. Its translation is CSARDRSGTRWGYTF.

This clonotype was found many times. This chain joins TRBV10-2 and TRBJ2-7; 14 bases fit TRBD2. The J segment lost 6 bases and the V segment lost 7 bases, leaving 8 bases of the junction unmatched. The CDR3 consists of 15 residues. The V gene's germline CDR1 is WSHSY and CDR2 SAAADI. The CDR3 here is CASIAVGLAGGEQYF. DNA of the CDR3: TGCGCCAGCATCGCTGTTGGACTAGCGGGAGGCGAGCAGTACTTC.

The chain links TRBV5-6 to TRBJ2-2, with TRBD1 identical over 11 bases. The CDR3 consists of 16 residues. V lost 4 bases and J lost 3; bases outside the gene matches: 5. Germline V gene data show CDR1 as SGHDT and CDR2 as YYEEEE. The DNA of the CDR3 is TGTGCCAGCAGCCCAGGGACAGGGGGTTACACCGGGGAGCTGTTTTTT. Translated, it gives CASSPGTGGYTGELFF.

This clonotype was counted a few times. The chain uses TRBV7-9 and TRBJ1-1; possibly TRBD1 for D (6 bases). Germline CDR1 reads SEHNR; CDR2 reads FQNEAQ (reference sequence). This CDR3 comprises 13 residues. The CDR3 protein is CASNPGQGTEAFF. The DNA of the CDR3 is TGTGCTTCGAACCCGGGACAAGGGACTGAAGCTTTCTTT. The full variable domain, completed using reference TRBV7-9 and TRBJ1-1, is DTGVSQNPRHKITKRGQNVTFRCDPISEHNRLYWYRQTLGQGPEFLTYFQNEAQLEKSRLLSDRFSAERPKGSFSTLEIQRTEQGDSAMYLCASNPGQGTEAFFGQGTRLTVV.

This clonotype was picked up a small number of times. The V call is TRBV5-1, the J call TRBJ2-2; 7 bases agree with TRBD2. Germline V CDR1 and CDR2: SGHRS, YFSETQ. V was pared by 0 bases and J by 1 base, with 3 bases of the junction left unmatched. This CDR3 region has 16 residues. In DNA, the CDR3 is TGCGCCAGCAGCTTGGGCGCGGGAGAGAACACCGGGGAGCTGTTTTTT. Amino acids: CASSLGAGENTGELFF.

This clonotype appeared many times. This chain joins TRBV11-2 and TRBJ1-6; possibly TRBD1 for D (5 bases). CDR3 size: 15 residues. The V end lost 6 bases, the J end lost 2 bases, and 11 bases lay between the germline ends. Germline assignment: CDR1 SGHAT and CDR2 FQNNGV. CDR3 sequence reads: CASRGDGAYNSPLHF. CDR3 in DNA: TGTGCCAGCAGGGGGGATGGAGCCTATAATTCACCCCTCCACTTT.

In its sample, this clonotype was seen a few times. V and J are TRBV10-3 and TRBJ1-5, with a possible D match to TRBD1 (5 bases). Germline V gives CDR1 ENHRY, CDR2 SYGVKD. The V end was cut by 10 bases, the J end by 1 base, with 14 bases between. The CDR3 is 14 amino acids. The CDR3 loop reads CATQPAGSNQPQHF. CDR3 in DNA: TGTGCCACCCAACCGGCAGGGAGCAATCAGCCCCAGCATTTT.

This clonotype was found many times. The junction departs from the called germline gene at one end, perhaps through a read error. This chain connects TRBV7-3 to TRBJ2-2; TRBD2 is a possible D gene (6 bases). Germline lookup yields CDR1 SGHTA and CDR2 FQGTGA. This CDR3 contains 15 residues. The CDR3 bases are TGTGCCAGCAGCTTAAACCGGGGGAACACTGGGGAGCTGTTTTTT. It specifies CASSLNRGNTGELFF.